This T cell receptor (beta chain) was recovered during a study of shared clonotypes between healthy human individuals. The protocol was immunoSEQ multiplex PCR, while the TCRdb copy is restricted to in-frame clones and leaves out a portion. Of about 2.4 million clones listed, roughly nine tenths are singletons. As to this clone: Antigen unknown.

The CDR3 is 14 amino acids. J was trimmed by 1 base and V by 8 bases; bases with no gene match: 6. CDR1 MNHNS and CDR2 SASEGT come from the germline V gene. Study results and caveats: The sharing of approximately 5.1% of naive CD4 clonotypes was seen across a handful of donors.

This chain connects TRBV6-1 to TRBJ2-5, with 8 positions matching TRBD2. The TCR comes from a man younger than 35 in good health. Sequencing used naive CD4+ T cells sorted from blood. As to subset: CD45RA+ positively selected. For the CDR3, the DNA is TGTGCCAGCCGCTTGCGGGGGGCCCAAGAGACCCAGTACTTC. This encodes CASRLRGAQETQYF.